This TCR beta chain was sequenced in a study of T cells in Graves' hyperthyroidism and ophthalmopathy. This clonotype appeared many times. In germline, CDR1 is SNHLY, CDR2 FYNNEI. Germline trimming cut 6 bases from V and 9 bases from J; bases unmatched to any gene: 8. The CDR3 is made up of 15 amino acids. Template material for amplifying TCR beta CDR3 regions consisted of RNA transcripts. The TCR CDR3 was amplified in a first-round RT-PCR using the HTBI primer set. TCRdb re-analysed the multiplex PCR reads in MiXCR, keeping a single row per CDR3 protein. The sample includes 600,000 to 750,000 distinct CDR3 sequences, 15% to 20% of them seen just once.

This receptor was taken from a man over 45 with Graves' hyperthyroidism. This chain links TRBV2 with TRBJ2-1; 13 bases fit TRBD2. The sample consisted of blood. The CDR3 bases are TGTGCCAGCAGCGCGGGACTAGCGGGAAGGAGTGAGCAGTTCTTC. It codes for CASSAGLAGRSEQFF.